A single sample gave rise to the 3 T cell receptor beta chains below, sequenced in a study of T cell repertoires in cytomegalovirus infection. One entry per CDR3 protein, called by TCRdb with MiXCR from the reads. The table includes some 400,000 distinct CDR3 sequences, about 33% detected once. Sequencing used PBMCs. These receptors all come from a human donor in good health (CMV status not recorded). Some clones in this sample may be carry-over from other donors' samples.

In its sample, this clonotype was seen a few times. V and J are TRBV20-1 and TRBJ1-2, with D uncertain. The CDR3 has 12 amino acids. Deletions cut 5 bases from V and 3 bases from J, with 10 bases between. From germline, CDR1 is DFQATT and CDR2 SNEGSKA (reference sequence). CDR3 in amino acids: CSASHGHYGYTF. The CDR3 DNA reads TGCAGTGCTTCACACGGGCACTATGGCTACACCTTC.

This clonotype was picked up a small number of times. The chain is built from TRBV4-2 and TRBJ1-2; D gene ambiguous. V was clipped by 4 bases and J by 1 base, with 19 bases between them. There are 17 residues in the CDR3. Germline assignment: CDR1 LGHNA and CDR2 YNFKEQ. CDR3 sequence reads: CASSRAQLDRINYGYTF. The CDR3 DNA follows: TGTGCCAGCAGCCGCGCCCAACTAGACCGAATTAACTATGGCTACACCTTC.

The CDR3 protein is CASRPDRSVNTEAFF. The CDR3 DNA sequence: TGTGCCAGCAGGCCCGACAGGTCCGTGAACACTGAAGCTTTCTTT. V is TRBV6-6 and J is TRBJ1-1; a possible D gene is TRBD1 (6 bases). Germline loops: CDR1 MNHNY, CDR2 SVGAGI (reference sequence). The CDR3 length is 15 residues. Between the trimmed V and J ends, which lost 6 bases and 0 bases, there was a span of 14 bases.